The text below deals with one T cell receptor beta chain. This sample was included in a study of CD8 T cells in ankylosing spondylitis. MiXCR, run by TCRdb on the 5' RACE reads, gives a single entry per CDR3 protein. The sample holds roughly 130,000 distinct CDR3 sequences, roughly 8.8% seen once. The length of the CDR3 is 15 residues. V lost 4 bases and J lost 2; bases outside the gene matches: 4. Germline CDR1 is LGHNA and CDR2 is YNFKEQ. The sequencing sample was made of blood, either unsorted or a sorted T cell fraction (not recorded which). This TCR derives from a male donor with ankylosing spondylitis or in good health (not recorded which). The genes are TRBV4-2 and TRBJ2-7; 11 nucleotides line up with TRBD2. CDR3 sequence: CASSPELAGAYEQYF. Written as DNA, the CDR3 is TGTGCCAGCAGCCCTGAACTAGCGGGAGCCTACGAGCAGTACTTC.